These T cell receptor beta chains were read from a single sample in a study of cytomegalovirus exposure and HLA in healthy donors. Here immunoSEQ multiplex PCR was the method, and the copy in TCRdb shows in-frame clones only, minus some. Here the sample spans roughly 130,000 clones, over 8% being singletons. Sequenced: PBMCs. The receptors here all came from a middle-aged man in good health and CMV-seronegative. The CDR3 runs from the conserved cysteine through the conserved F or W. The D gene is left open where the match is weak. Size is stated for part of the rows, as once, few or many counts, or as a class when the clone is expanded.

clone_size j_call d_call v_call cdr3_nt cdr3_aa
few TRBJ2-3 - TRBV29-1 TGCAGCGTTGAGGGCTACTCGGATACGCAGTATTTT CSVEGYSDTQYF
few TRBJ2-7 - TRBV27 TGTGCCAGCAGTTTGGACAGCTCCTACGAGCAGTACTTC CASSLDSSYEQYF
few TRBJ1-3 - TRBV4-1 TGCGCCAGCAGCCAAATCCTCTCTATGCGAACTGGAAACACCATATATTTT CASSQILSMRTGNTIYF
few TRBJ2-1 TRBD2 TRBV18 TGTGCCAGCTCCGACTCTAGCGGGGGGGGCGATGAGCAGTTCTTC CASSDSSGGGDEQFF
few TRBJ1-1 - TRBV5-1 TGCGCCAGCAGCCAACGCGGGGGCAGAATGAACACTGAAGCTTTCTTT CASSQRGGRMNTEAFF
few TRBJ1-2 - TRBV14 TGTGCCAGCAGCCAAGAATGGGGCACGAGAGGCTACACCTTC CASSQEWGTRGYTF
- TRBJ2-7 TRBD1 TRBV7-2 TGTGCCAGCATGGTTGGGACAGGGGTTTACGAGCAGTACTTC CASMVGTGVYEQYF
- TRBJ1-2 - TRBV6-1 TGTGCCAGCAGTGAAGCGAGGGGGACGTATGGCTACACCTTC CASSEARGTYGYTF
- TRBJ1-1 - TRBV5-1 TGCGCCAGCAGCTTGGATATATTGAACACTGAAGCTTTCTTT CASSLDILNTEAFF
- TRBJ1-6 - TRBV29-1 TGCAGCGTTCAGACAGACAACTCCTATAATTCACCCCTCCACTTT CSVQTDNSYNSPLHF
- TRBJ2-2 - TRBV7-7 TGTGCCAGCAGCCCTAACGGGGGCACCGGGGAGCTGTTTTTT CASSPNGGTGELFF
- TRBJ2-7 TRBD2 TRBV2 TGTGCCAGCAGCGAGGGACTAGCGGGGACCTACGAGCAGTACTTC CASSEGLAGTYEQYF
few TRBJ2-3 TRBD1 TRBV6-5 TGTGCCACCAGCAGACAGGGGGCCAGGGGAGATACGCAGTATTTT CATSRQGARGDTQYF
few TRBJ2-6 TRBD1 TRBV19 TGTGCCAGTAGTAACCGGGACAGGGGCTCTGGGGCCAACGTCCTGACTTTC CASSNRDRGSGANVLTF
few TRBJ2-7 - TRBV6-7 TGTGCCAGCAGTTACATGCGGGGCGCCTACGAGCAGTACTTC CASSYMRGAYEQYF
- TRBJ1-1 - TRBV30 TGTGCCTGGAGTAACATACAGGCAGAAGCTTTCTTT CAWSNIQAEAFF
- TRBJ2-3 - TRBV4-1 TGCGCCAGCAGTATACGGACAGCACCCACAGATACGCAGTATTTT CASSIRTAPTDTQYF
- TRBJ2-3 TRBD2 TRBV27 TGTGCCACCCAGTCAGCGGGGGACTACCGCACAGATACGCAGTATTTT CATQSAGDYRTDTQYF
few TRBJ1-6 TRBD1 TRBV6-1 TGTGCCAGCAGTGATGGACAGGGATCCTATAATTCACCCCTCCACTTT CASSDGQGSYNSPLHF
- TRBJ2-7 - TRBV4-2 TGTGCCAGCAGCCACGCCCCCGGCAGGGCCCTTGGCTACGAGCAGTACTTC CASSHAPGRALGYEQYF